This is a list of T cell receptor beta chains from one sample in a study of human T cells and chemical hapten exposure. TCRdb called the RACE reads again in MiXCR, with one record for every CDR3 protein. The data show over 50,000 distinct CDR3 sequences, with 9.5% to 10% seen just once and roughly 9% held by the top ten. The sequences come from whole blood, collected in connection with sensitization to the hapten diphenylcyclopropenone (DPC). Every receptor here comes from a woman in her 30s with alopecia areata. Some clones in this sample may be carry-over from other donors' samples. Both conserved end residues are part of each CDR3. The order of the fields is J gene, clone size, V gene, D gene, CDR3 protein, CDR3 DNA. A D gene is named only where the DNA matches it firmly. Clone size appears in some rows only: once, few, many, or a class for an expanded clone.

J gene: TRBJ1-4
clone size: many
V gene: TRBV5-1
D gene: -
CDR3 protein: CASRGLGGADEKLFF
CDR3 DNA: TGCGCCAGCAGGGGACTTGGAGGGGCGGATGAAAAACTGTTTTTT

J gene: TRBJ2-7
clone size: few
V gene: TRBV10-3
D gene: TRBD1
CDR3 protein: CAISESQDRGHEQYF
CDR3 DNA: TGTGCCATCAGTGAGTCGCAGGACAGGGGCCACGAGCAGTACTTC

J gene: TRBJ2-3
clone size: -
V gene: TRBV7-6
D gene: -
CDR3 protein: CASSLGGGGGTDTQYF
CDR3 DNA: TGTGCCAGCAGCTTGGGAGGGGGCGGAGGCACAGATACGCAGTATTTT

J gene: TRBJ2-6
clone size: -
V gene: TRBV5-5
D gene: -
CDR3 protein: CASSWIVRANVLTF
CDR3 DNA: TGTGCCAGCAGCTGGATAGTTCGGGCCAACGTCCTGACTTTC

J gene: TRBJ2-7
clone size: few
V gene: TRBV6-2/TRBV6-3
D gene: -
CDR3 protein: CASSPPGPSLSYEQYF
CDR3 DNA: TGTGCCAGCAGTCCGCCGGGTCCGTCCCTGTCCTACGAGCAGTACTTC

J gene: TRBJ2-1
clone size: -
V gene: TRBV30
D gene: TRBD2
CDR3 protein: CAWSLLGGGGIDEQFF
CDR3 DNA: TGTGCCTGGAGTCTCCTCGGGGGGGGGGGCATTGATGAGCAGTTCTTC

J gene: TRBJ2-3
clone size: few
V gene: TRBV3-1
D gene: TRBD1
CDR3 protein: CASSRRQGNTQYF
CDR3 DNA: TGTGCCAGCAGCCGCCGACAGGGAAATACGCAGTATTTT

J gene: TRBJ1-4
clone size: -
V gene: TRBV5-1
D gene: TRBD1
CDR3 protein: CASSFTPGQTNEKLFF
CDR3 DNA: TGCGCCAGCAGCTTCACGCCGGGACAGACTAATGAAAAACTGTTTTTT

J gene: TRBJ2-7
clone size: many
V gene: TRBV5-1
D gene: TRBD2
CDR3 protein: CASSQTSGGRYEQYF
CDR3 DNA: TGCGCCAGCAGCCAAACTAGCGGGGGTCGTTACGAGCAGTACTTC

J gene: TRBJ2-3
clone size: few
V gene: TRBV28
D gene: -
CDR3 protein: CASSFLGGNLADTQYF
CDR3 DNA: TGTGCCAGCAGTTTTCTGGGGGGAAATTTAGCAGATACGCAGTATTTT

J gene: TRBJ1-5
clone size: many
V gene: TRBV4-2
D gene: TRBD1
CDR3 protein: CASSQTTGVGNQPQHF
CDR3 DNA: TGTGCCAGCAGCCAAACGACAGGGGTCGGCAATCAGCCCCAGCATTTT

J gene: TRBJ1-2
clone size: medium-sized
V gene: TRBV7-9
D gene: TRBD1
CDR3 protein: CASSKGKGASYGYTF
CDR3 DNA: TGTGCCAGCAGCAAAGGGAAGGGGGCTTCCTATGGCTACACCTTC

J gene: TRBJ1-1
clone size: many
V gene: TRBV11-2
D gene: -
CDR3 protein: CASSQDTGSTEAFF
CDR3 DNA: TGTGCCAGCAGCCAGGATACGGGCTCAACTGAAGCTTTCTTT